The sequence of this T cell receptor beta chain was determined in a study of T-cell reconstitution after alpha-beta-depleted transplantation in children. This clonotype occurred a few times. The authors prepared the TCRbeta library with unique molecular identifiers. A single record per CDR3 protein comes from TCRdb applying MiXCR to the PCR reads. This sample yields 400,000 to 500,000 distinct CDR3 sequences, of which approximately 10% are seen a single time; about 5% belongs to the top ten. Losses at the gene ends were 4 bases for V and 10 bases for J; bases not matched to a gene: 7. CDR1 and CDR2 from the germline V gene are SGHDT and YYEEEE. The CDR3 is made up of 13 amino acids.

The source was PBMCs from the stem cell graft donor, collected from the stem cell graft. This sequence originates from a human donor who donated a stem cell graft to a child with acute myeloid leukemia. This chain connects TRBV5-6 to TRBJ2-1, with TRBD1 matching 8 bases. The CDR3 loop reads CASSGDRGWEQFF. The CDR3 bases are TGTGCCAGCAGCGGAGACAGGGGCTGGGAGCAGTTCTTC.